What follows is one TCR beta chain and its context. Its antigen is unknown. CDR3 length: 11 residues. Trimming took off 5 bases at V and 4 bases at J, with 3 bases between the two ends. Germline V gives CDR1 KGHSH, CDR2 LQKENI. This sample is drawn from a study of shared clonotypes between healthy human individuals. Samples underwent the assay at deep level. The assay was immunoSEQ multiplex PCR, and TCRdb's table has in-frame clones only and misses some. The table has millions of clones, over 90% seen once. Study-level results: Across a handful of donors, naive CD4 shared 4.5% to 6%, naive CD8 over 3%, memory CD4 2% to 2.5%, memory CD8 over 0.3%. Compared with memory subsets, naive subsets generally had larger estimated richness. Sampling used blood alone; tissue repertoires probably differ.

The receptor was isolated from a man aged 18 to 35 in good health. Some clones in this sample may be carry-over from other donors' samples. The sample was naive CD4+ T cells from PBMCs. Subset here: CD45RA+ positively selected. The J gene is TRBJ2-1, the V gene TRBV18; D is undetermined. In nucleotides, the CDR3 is TGTGCCAGCTCAGTATACAATGAGCAGTTCTTC. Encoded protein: CASSVYNEQFF.